What follows are 27 T cell receptor beta chains derived from one specimen sequenced in a study of blood T cell repertoires in COVID-19. Method: immunoSEQ multiplex PCR; TCRdb's copy keeps in-frame clones and lacks some. The sample consists of some 57,000 clones, about 90% of them appearing once. Sequencing input: peripheral blood. The receptor set was obtained from a man between 60 and 70 years old with active COVID-19.

This rearrangement joins TRBV19 to TRBJ2-7, with a weak D call TRBD2 (6 bases). Germline V gives CDR1 LNHDA, CDR2 SQIVND (reference sequence). Trimming stripped 3 bases from V and 2 bases from J, with 17 bases between. This CDR3 region has 16 residues. The CDR3 here is CASSIGWGDPTYEQYF. The CDR3 nucleotides are TGTGCCAGTAGTATTGGTTGGGGGGATCCGACCTACGAGCAGTACTTC. The whole variable domain, filled in from reference TRBV19 and TRBJ2-7, reads DGGITQSPKYLFRKEGQNVTLSCEQNLNHDAMYWYRQDPGQGLRLIYYSQIVNDFQKGDIAEGYSVSREKKESFPLTVTSAQKNPTAFYLCASSIGWGDPTYEQYFGPGTRLTVT.

The chain couples TRBV7-9 to TRBJ1-1, with D unresolved. The CDR3 loop spans 13 amino acids. The ends were cut back, 3 bases at V and 3 bases at J, with 8 bases in the middle. Germline V gene sequence: CDR1 SEHNR, CDR2 FQNEAQ (reference sequence). The chain's CDR3 is CASSFGRDTEAFF. The CDR3 DNA sequence: TGTGCCAGCAGCTTTGGGCGCGACACTGAAGCTTTCTTT.

The J gene is TRBJ2-5, the V gene TRBV28; TRBD1 agrees at 8 bases. The CDR3 contains 16 residues. The V segment lost 3 bases and the J segment 2 bases; nucleotides outside the gene matches: 8. Germline V gives CDR1 MDHEN, CDR2 SYDVKM. The CDR3 sequence: CASSFQGALAQETQYF. CDR3 DNA: TGTGCCAGCAGTTTCCAGGGGGCTCTAGCTCAAGAGACCCAGTACTTC.

V usage is TRBV6-2 or TRBV6-3 and J usage is TRBJ2-7; perhaps TRBD1 as D (6 bases). The V end was cut by 3 bases, the J end by 5 bases, with 17 bases between. Germline CDR1 is MNHEY and CDR2 is SVGEGT. The CDR3 sequence is 15 residues long. CDR3 in amino acids: CASSYRQGLRHEQYF. The DNA for the CDR3 is TGTGCCAGCAGTTATCGGCAGGGGCTCCGCCACGAGCAGTACTTC.

The V gene is TRBV7-2, the J gene TRBJ2-1, with 7 bases lining up with TRBD1. V was clipped by 4 bases and J by 6 bases; unmatched bases: 6. Germline CDR1 SGHTA, CDR2 FQGNSA. The CDR3 loop spans 14 amino acids. The CDR3 is CASSSGQTSNEQFF. The CDR3 coding sequence is TGTGCCAGCAGCTCGGGACAGACGTCCAATGAGCAGTTCTTC.

The rearrangement joins TRBV9 to TRBJ1-6; D not resolved. This CDR3 has 15 residues. Deletions cut 0 bases from V and 14 bases from J, with 18 bases between. Looked up from germline, CDR1 is SGDLS and CDR2 is YYNGEE. This chain's CDR3 is CASSVASGASGTLHF. CDR3 nucleotides: TGTGCCAGCAGCGTAGCCAGCGGCGCTTCTGGGACCCTCCACTTT.

CDR3 sequence (DNA): TGTGCCAGCAGCTTGAACAGGGAAAACTATGGCTACACCTTC. Translating gives CASSLNRENYGYTF. The gene calls are TRBV7-9 and TRBJ1-2; possible D gene TRBD1, 6 bases. The CDR3 totals 14 residues. Germline V CDR1 and CDR2: SEHNR, FQNEAQ (reference sequence). Trimming removed 3 bases from V and 2 bases from J, with 10 bases in between.

The V and J genes are TRBV7-3 and TRBJ2-1, with a weak D call TRBD2 (6 bases). The germline V gene encodes CDR1 SGHTA and CDR2 FQGTGA. The V gene lost 0 bases and the J gene lost 4 bases, with 19 bases spanning the gap. The CDR3 has 18 residues. CDR3 nucleotide sequence: TGTGCCAGCAGCTTAACCCCTGACTCTTGGGGGGAGTACAATGAGCAGTTCTTC. This gives the protein CASSLTPDSWGEYNEQFF.

This sequence joins TRBV5-5 and TRBJ1-2, with TRBD1 matching over 9 bases. Germline lookup yields CDR1 SGHKS and CDR2 YYEKEE (reference sequence). The CDR3 loop spans 13 amino acids. Losses at the gene ends were 4 bases for V and 6 bases for J; bases not matched to a gene: 4. As DNA, the CDR3 is TGTGCCAGCAGCCTAAGGACAGGGGATGGCTACACCTTC. It encodes CASSLRTGDGYTF.

This clone was counted once. This chain connects TRBV4-3 to TRBJ2-2, with D possibly being TRBD1 (6 bases). The germline V and J ends were trimmed by 1 base and 1 base, with 19 bases remaining between them. This CDR3 spans 19 amino acids. Per germline, CDR1 LGHNA and CDR2 YSLEER. The CDR3 is CASSQAPEDYRVNTGELFF. The CDR3 nucleotides read TGCGCCAGCAGCCAAGCCCCAGAAGATTACAGGGTGAACACCGGGGAGCTGTTTTTT.

V gene TRBV5-4 combines with J gene TRBJ2-7, with 8 bases aligning to TRBD1. The junction had 9 bases not matched to a gene; V was cut back by 5 bases and J by 5 bases. Germline assignment: CDR1 SGHNT and CDR2 YYREEE (reference sequence). This CDR3 contains 14 residues. The CDR3 spells CASRGAGGLHEQYF. CDR3 bases: TGTGCCAGCAGGGGGGCAGGGGGCTTGCACGAGCAGTACTTC.

The chain combines TRBV7-9 with TRBJ2-5, with 9 bases fitting TRBD2. Germline CDR1 and CDR2: SEHNR and FQNEAQ (reference sequence). With 4 bases clipped from V and 5 bases from J, the junction kept 8 bases outside the gene matches. The length of the CDR3 is 15 residues. DNA for the CDR3: TGTGCCAGCAGCTCCCTAGCGGGGTTTTCGGAGACCCAGTACTTC. Residues: CASSSLAGFSETQYF.

This sequence joins TRBV5-4 and TRBJ2-7, with D perhaps matching TRBD1 (6 bases). CDR1 SGHNT and CDR2 YYREEE come from the germline V gene (reference sequence). CDR3 length: 15 amino acids. The V end was cut by 7 bases, the J end by 5 bases, with 22 bases between. CDR3 DNA: TGTGCCAGCGCCCTTTTCGGTGGCAGGGGACACGAGCAGTACTTC. Translating it yields CASALFGGRGHEQYF.

This chain joins TRBV7-2 and TRBJ2-7; D unresolved. Looked up from germline, CDR1 is SGHTA and CDR2 is FQGNSA. The CDR3 has 14 amino acids. V was clipped by 0 bases and J by 5 bases, with 11 bases between them. The CDR3 nucleotides read TGTGCCAGCAGCTTAGCGATTGTTGGCCACGAGCAGTACTTC. Residues: CASSLAIVGHEQYF.

This rearrangement joins TRBV7-2 to TRBJ2-2, with TRBD1 identical over 10 bases. After removal of 3 bases from V and 3 bases from J, the junction contained 7 bases not matched to a gene. The CDR3 runs to 17 residues. The germline gives CDR1 SGHTA, CDR2 FQGNSA. The DNA of the CDR3 is TGTGCCAGCAGCTTTGGTCGGGGGACAGGGGACACCGGGGAGCTGTTTTTT. It codes for CASSFGRGTGDTGELFF. The variable domain in full, completed from reference TRBV7-2 and TRBJ2-2, reads GAGVSQSPSNKVTEKGKDVELRCDPISGHTALYWYRQSLGQGLEFLIYFQGNSAPDKSGLPSDRFSAERTGGSVSTLTIQRTQQEDSAVYLCASSFGRGTGDTGELFFGEGSRLTVL.

J is TRBJ1-6 and V is TRBV12-3 or TRBV12-4; 7 nucleotides match TRBD1. This CDR3 region has 12 residues. V dropped 0 bases and J dropped 16; count of bases not matched to a gene: 3. DNA of the CDR3: TGTGCCAGCAGTTTAGCGCCGGGACAGCTCCACTTT. Its protein product is CASSLAPGQLHF.

The rearrangement joins TRBV5-1 to TRBJ2-5, with a tentative D call TRBD2 (5 bases). Germline V gene lookup returns CDR1 SGHRS and CDR2 YFSETQ. This CDR3 has 15 residues. V lost 0 bases and J 0 bases, leaving 9 bases between the germline ends. The CDR3 region has the DNA TGCGCCAGCAGCTTGGGAGGGAAGAACCAAGAGACCCAGTACTTC. The encoded protein is CASSLGGKNQETQYF.

The chain uses TRBV5-6 and TRBJ1-5; D possibly corresponds to TRBD1 (5 bases). V lost 4 bases and J lost 3, with 11 bases in between. The germline V gene has CDR1 SGHDT and CDR2 YYEEEE. The CDR3 covers 14 residues. The DNA of the CDR3 is TGTGCCAGCAGCCCAGGGTTTAACAATCAGCCCCAGCATTTT. Translation gives CASSPGFNNQPQHF. Variable domain in full (rest from reference TRBV5-6 and TRBJ1-5): DAGVTQSPTHLIKTRGQQVTLRCSPKSGHDTVSWYQQALGQGPQFIFQYYEEEERQRGNFPDRFSGHQFPNYSSELNVNALLLGDSALYLCASSPGFNNQPQHFGDGTRLSIL.

This clone was counted once. The chain recombines TRBV7-9 with TRBJ1-5; no firm D call. Between the trimmed V and J ends, which lost 6 bases and 6 bases, there was a span of 9 bases. The CDR3 covers 12 residues. Germline V gene lookup returns CDR1 SEHNR and CDR2 FQNEAQ (reference sequence). The CDR3 nucleotides read TGTGCCAGCAGTAACTCGGGTCAGCCCCAGCATTTT. As protein: CASSNSGQPQHF. Looking up the rest from reference TRBV7-9 and TRBJ1-5 gives the full variable domain: DTGVSQNPRHKITKRGQNVTFRCDPISEHNRLYWYRQTLGQGPEFLTYFQNEAQLEKSRLLSDRFSAERPKGSFSTLEIQRTEQGDSAMYLCASSNSGQPQHFGDGTRLSIL.

V gene TRBV14 combines with J gene TRBJ2-1, with 11 bases identical to TRBD2. The ends lost 0 bases at V and 7 bases at J; junction bases unmatched: 8. The CDR3 consists of 17 residues. Germline V lookup: CDR1 SGHDN, CDR2 FVKESK. CDR3 DNA: TGTGCCAGCAGCCAAGAAGCGCTAGCGGGGGGCCCAAATGAGCAGTTCTTC. As protein: CASSQEALAGGPNEQFF.

The chain carries TRBV5-1 and TRBJ1-2, with 8 bases lining up with TRBD1. The CDR3 runs to 14 residues. CDR1 SGHRS and CDR2 YFSETQ come from the germline V gene. With 2 bases clipped from V and 6 bases from J, the junction kept 6 bases outside the gene matches. The CDR3 DNA is TGCGCCAGCAGCTTAGGACAGGGAGACGATGGCTACACCTTC. Protein product: CASSLGQGDDGYTF.

The chain joins TRBV7-8 to TRBJ2-1; 7 bases fit TRBD1. CDR3 length: 14 amino acids. Germline CDR1 is SGHVS and CDR2 is FQNEAQ. The V segment lost 6 bases and the J segment 4 bases; nucleotides outside the gene matches: 6. The CDR3 nucleotides are TGTGCCAGCAGTTACAGGACAGGTTACAATGAGCAGTTCTTC. Translating gives CASSYRTGYNEQFF. Filled out from reference TRBV7-8 and TRBJ2-1, the complete variable domain reads GAGVSQSPRYKVAKRGQDVALRCDPISGHVSLFWYQQALGQGPEFLTYFQNEAQLDKSGLPSDRFFAERPEGSVSTLKIQRTQQEDSAVYLCASSYRTGYNEQFFGPGTRLTVL.

The rearrangement links TRBV9 to TRBJ1-4, with TRBD1 matching 10 bases. The trim removed 2 bases at V and 6 bases at J, leaving 1 base unmatched. The CDR3 is 14 amino acids. In germline, CDR1 is SGDLS, CDR2 YYNGEE. The CDR3 nucleotides read TGTGCCAGCAGCGTGACAGGGGGCGATGAAAAACTGTTTTTT. The encoded protein is CASSVTGGDEKLFF.

J is TRBJ2-1 and V is TRBV11-3; D perhaps matches TRBD1 (5 bases). Germline CDR1 and CDR2: SGHNT and YENEEA. V lost 0 bases and J 9 bases, leaving 15 bases between the germline ends. The CDR3 spans 15 residues. The CDR3 nucleotides are TGTGCCAGCAGCTTAGACAACAGGATGGGTATTGAGCAGTTCTTC. Its translation is CASSLDNRMGIEQFF.

The V and J genes are TRBV5-1 and TRBJ2-7; 9 bases fit TRBD2. Germline assignment: CDR1 SGHRS and CDR2 YFSETQ. The CDR3 spans 16 residues. Germline trimming cut 1 base from V and 2 bases from J; bases unmatched to any gene: 7. CDR3 amino acids: CASSLSAAGGPYEQYF. The CDR3, as DNA: TGCGCCAGCAGCTTGTCGGCAGCGGGAGGCCCCTACGAGCAGTACTTC.

The rearrangement links TRBV3-1 (or the pseudogene TRBV3-2) to TRBJ1-2; no clear D gene. V was shortened by 1 base and J by 4 bases, with 13 bases between the two germline ends. There are 15 residues in the CDR3. Germline CDR1 reads LGHDT; CDR2 reads YNNKEL (reference sequence). CDR3 residues: CASSQVSRRSYGYTF. The CDR3 DNA follows: TGTGCCAGCAGCCAAGTATCCCGGCGGTCCTATGGCTACACCTTC.

The V call is TRBV3-1 (or the pseudogene TRBV3-2), the J call TRBJ1-3; 9 positions agree with TRBD1. Germline CDR1 LGHDT, CDR2 YNNKEL (reference sequence). Germline trimming cut 5 bases from V and 3 bases from J; bases unmatched to any gene: 5. The CDR3 consists of 15 residues. Here the CDR3 DNA reads TGTGCCAGCAGCGCGCGACAGGGGGATGGAAACACCATATATTTT. Amino acid sequence: CASSARQGDGNTIYF.